A single T cell receptor beta chain is shown here with its context. Assay used: immunoSEQ multiplex PCR; TCRdb lists only in-frame clones, some missing. This table holds fewer than 250,000 clones, about 82% found once. This sample is part of a study of blood T cell repertoires in COVID-19. The CDR3 loop spans 16 amino acids. Germline-derived CDR1 and CDR2 are MDHEN and SYDVKM. Trimming removed 5 bases from V and 2 bases from J, with 16 bases in between. This rearrangement joins TRBV28 to TRBJ1-3; weak D call: TRBD1 (6 bases). Sequenced material: peripheral blood. This TCR derives from a woman aged 80 or older with acute or convalescent COVID-19. In nucleotides, the CDR3 is TGTGCCAGCAGTCTCCATGACGGGGGGCCTGGAAACACCATATATTTT. Translated: CASSLHDGGPGNTIYF. The complete variable domain, with remaining parts taken from reference TRBV28 and TRBJ1-3, reads DVKVTQSSRYLVKRTGEKVFLECVQDMDHENMFWYRQDPGLGLRLIYFSYDVKMKEKGDIPEGYSVSREKKERFSLILESASTNQTSMYLCASSLHDGGPGNTIYFGEGSWLTVV.